Shown below are 15 T cell receptor beta chains from a single sample sequenced in a study of CD4+ T cells in melanoma. The assay was immunoSEQ multiplex PCR, and TCRdb's table has in-frame clones only and misses some. The sample gives around 50,000 clones, nearly 90% of which show up once; approximately 10% is in the top ten. The sample comprised peripheral blood. The receptors derive from a human donor with melanoma.

The chain combines TRBV4-1 with TRBJ1-4; no firm D call. V lost 7 bases to trimming and J lost 3 bases, with 12 bases between them. Germline lookup yields CDR1 MGHRA and CDR2 YSYEKL. There are 14 residues in the CDR3. The DNA of the CDR3 is TGCGCCAGCACCCCAAATGCCGCTAATGAAAAACTGTTTTTT. The encoded protein is CASTPNAANEKLFF.

The chain joins TRBV30 to TRBJ2-7, with TRBD2 as a possible D gene (5 bases). The CDR3 extends over 12 amino acids. The germline gives CDR1 GTSNPN, CDR2 SVGIG (reference sequence). The ends were cut back, 4 bases at V and 2 bases at J, with 9 bases in the middle. The CDR3 sequence is CAWTAGAYEQYF. CDR3 DNA sequence: TGTGCCTGGACGGCGGGCGCCTACGAGCAGTACTTC.

The rearrangement uses TRBV11-3 and TRBJ2-3; 10 bases agree with TRBD2. Germline CDR1 SGHNT, CDR2 YENEEA. With 8 bases clipped from V and 0 bases from J, the junction kept 5 bases outside the gene matches. The CDR3 runs 15 residues. This chain's CDR3 is CASGSGGTSTDTQYF. DNA for the CDR3: TGTGCCAGCGGTAGCGGGGGGACTAGCACAGATACGCAGTATTTT.

The chain employs TRBV29-1 and TRBJ1-2; a weak D match, TRBD1 (5 bases). Germline CDR1 SQVTM, CDR2 ANQGSEA. There are 11 residues in the CDR3. The V end lost 7 bases, the J end lost 5 bases, and 11 bases lay between the germline ends. The CDR3 loop is CSAYGGYGYTF. The CDR3 DNA reads TGCAGCGCTTACGGGGGGTATGGCTACACCTTC.

The chain employs TRBV25-1 and TRBJ1-1; 7 bases are a match to TRBD1. The junction had 20 bases not matched to a gene; V was cut back by 7 bases and J by 3 bases. The CDR3 extends over 18 amino acids. Germline CDR1 reads MGHDK; CDR2 reads SYGVNS. The CDR3 DNA sequence: TGTGCCAGCACCGGATTATGGGACAGCCGACTGGGGGACACTGAAGCTTTCTTT. Translated: CASTGLWDSRLGDTEAFF.

This chain connects TRBV6-1 to TRBJ2-5; a possible D gene is TRBD2 (5 bases). The CDR3 totals 12 residues. Per germline, CDR1 MNHNS and CDR2 SASEGT. With 3 bases removed from V and 7 bases from J, the gap between germline ends came to 9 bases. The CDR3 DNA reads as TGTGCCAGCAGTGATGCCGAGGGGACCCAGTACTTC. This sequence encodes CASSDAEGTQYF.

The chain carries TRBV7-9 and TRBJ2-7, with D perhaps TRBD1 (5 bases). This CDR3 region has 12 residues. CDR1 is SEHNR, CDR2 FQNEAQ, per germline (reference sequence). Trimming took off 5 bases at V and 4 bases at J, with 9 bases between the two ends. Here the CDR3 reads CASSQDRYEQYF. The CDR3 nucleotides are TGTGCCAGCAGCCAAGACAGATACGAGCAGTACTTC.

The rearrangement links TRBV7-8 to TRBJ2-7; D is possibly TRBD2 (5 bases). This CDR3 spans 15 amino acids. Trimming cost V 8 bases and J 5 bases, with 22 bases left between them. CDR1 and CDR2 (germline): SGHVS, FQNEAQ. CDR3 nucleotide sequence: TGTGCCAGCCGAGGGCCAGGCCTACCCACCCACGAGCAGTACTTC. It specifies CASRGPGLPTHEQYF.

This clone has a handful of counts. This rearrangement joins TRBV6-1 to TRBJ1-5, with D possibly TRBD1 on 6 matching bases. CDR3 length: 15 amino acids. Germline CDR1 reads MNHNS; CDR2 reads SASEGT. Trimming removed 6 bases at V and 7 bases at J, with 19 bases between. The CDR3 loop reads CASRGTTGVLQPQHF. As DNA, the CDR3 is TGTGCCAGCAGAGGAACGACAGGCGTGCTCCAGCCCCAGCATTTT.

This chain links TRBV27 with TRBJ2-1, with D maybe TRBD1 (5 bases). V lost 5 bases to trimming and J lost 7 bases, with 21 bases between them. There are 16 residues in the CDR3. CDR1 and CDR2 from the germline V gene are MNHEY and SMNVEV (reference sequence). CDR3 in DNA: TGTGCCAGCAGTCCCCTGGCCCGACAGATTAGTAATGAGCAGTTCTTC. The encoded protein is CASSPLARQISNEQFF.

This chain connects TRBV18 to TRBJ1-5, with D tentatively TRBD1 (6 bases). CDR1 KGHSH and CDR2 LQKENI come from the germline V gene. This CDR3 has 14 amino acids. Deletions cut 2 bases from V and 7 bases from J, with 12 bases between. The CDR3 loop reads CASSPRPGDQPQHF. The CDR3 DNA reads as TGTGCCAGCTCACCAAGGCCAGGGGACCAGCCCCAGCATTTT.

This clone was recorded once. The chain joins TRBV5-6 to TRBJ1-1; TRBD1 matches at 10 bases. Unmatched junction bases numbered 8, after V lost 3 bases and J lost 0 bases. Germline V gene data show CDR1 as SGHDT and CDR2 as YYEEEE. The CDR3 sequence is 17 residues long. The DNA of the CDR3 is TGTGCCAGCAGCTGGGGGACAGGGGAGGACATGAACACTGAAGCTTTCTTT. Its translation: CASSWGTGEDMNTEAFF.

The chain uses TRBV7-6 and TRBJ2-7; the D is unclear. V was clipped by 0 bases and J by 1 base, with 4 bases between them. CDR1 and CDR2 (germline): SGHVS, FNYEAQ. This CDR3 region has 13 residues. The CDR3 DNA is TGTGCCAGCAGCTTAGCCGGGTCCTACGAGCAGTACTTC. Protein: CASSLAGSYEQYF.

The chain carries TRBV28 and TRBJ2-7; D gene uncertain. CDR3 length: 14 amino acids. The germline gives CDR1 MDHEN, CDR2 SYDVKM. Trimming left V 2 bases short and J 7 bases short, with 15 bases between. CDR3 sequence: CASSLSLPAGEQYF. The CDR3 DNA is TGTGCCAGCAGTTTAAGCCTTCCGGCTGGGGAGCAGTACTTC. Full variable domain (outside the CDR3, taken from reference TRBV28 and TRBJ2-7): DVKVTQSSRYLVKRTGEKVFLECVQDMDHENMFWYRQDPGLGLRLIYFSYDVKMKEKGDIPEGYSVSREKKERFSLILESASTNQTSMYLCASSLSLPAGEQYFGPGTRLTVT.

The V gene is TRBV7-9, the J gene TRBJ2-7, with a possible D match to TRBD1 (5 bases). Germline-derived CDR1 and CDR2 are SEHNR and FQNEAQ (reference sequence). The CDR3 has 13 amino acids. Deletions cut 7 bases from V and 5 bases from J, with 15 bases between. CDR3 region: CASIEQGNHEQYF. In DNA form, the CDR3 reads TGTGCCAGCATCGAGCAGGGAAACCACGAGCAGTACTTC.